This T cell receptor beta chain was captured in a study of T cells in Graves' hyperthyroidism and ophthalmopathy. Overall study context: Peripheral blood was acquired at first diagnosis, ahead of any therapy whatsoever.

RNA transcripts yielded amplified TCR beta CDR3 regions. The TCR CDR3 was amplified in a first-round RT-PCR using the HTBI primer set. TCRdb analysed the multiplex PCR reads with MiXCR anew, one entry per CDR3 protein. The data hold fewer than 750,000 distinct CDR3 sequences, with roughly 14% observed a single time. From germline, CDR1 is GTSNPN and CDR2 SVGIG (reference sequence). The CDR3 has 12 residues. Trimming cost V 2 bases and J 4 bases, with 8 bases left between them. Study observations and caveats: Most thyroid-expanded clonotypes above 0.001 were also found in blood.

This clonotype was found a few times. The antigen is unknown. Clinical symptoms, serum thyroxine, TRAb, thyroid ultrasound and orbital computed tomography established diagnosis. Sequencing was performed on blood. This receptor was obtained from a woman aged 40 to 49 with Graves' ophthalmopathy. The V call is TRBV30, the J call TRBJ1-2; TRBD1 might be the D (5 bases). CDR3 loop: CAWSLRGYGYTF. CDR3 sequence (DNA): TGTGCCTGGAGTTTGAGGGGCTATGGCTACACCTTC.